Shown below are 14 T cell receptor beta chains from a single sample sequenced in a study of cytomegalovirus exposure and HLA in healthy donors (dated by TCRdb to 2016 to 2017). The library was produced with the immunoSEQ multiplex PCR assay. For the multiplex PCR, a mixture combining 60 forward primers for TCR Vbeta segments and 13 reverse primers for TCR Jbeta segments was used. Drawn from immuneACCESS, this table holds only the in-frame rearrangements with V and J called that TCRdb kept. Clones are partly lost; checked studies trace under half to an unresolved V gene and leave the rest unexplained. The sample records 150,000 to 200,000 clones, 62% of which are singletons. Jointly, the top ten make up less than 3% of the sample. Sequenced material: PBMCs. The receptors originated from a man aged 40-49 years in good health and CMV-seronegative.

The chain links TRBV7-2 to TRBJ1-2; no definite D call. V shed 4 bases and J shed 8 bases, with 8 bases lying between them. In germline, CDR1 is SGHTA, CDR2 FQGNSA. The CDR3 is 11 amino acids. This CDR3 reads CASSSRGGYTF. The CDR3 DNA sequence: TGTGCCAGCAGCTCACGCGGGGGCTACACCTTC.

In nucleotides, the CDR3 is TGTGCCAGCAGCGCAGGGGCGGGCCGGGGCGAGCAGTACTTC. This gives the protein CASSAGAGRGEQYF. This chain joins TRBV9 and TRBJ2-7, with D possibly matching TRBD1 (6 bases). CDR1 and CDR2 from the germline V gene are SGDLS and YYNGEE. Between the trimmed V and J ends, which lost 3 bases and 6 bases, there was a span of 16 bases. This CDR3 contains 14 residues.

This clone has a handful of counts. V gene TRBV5-1 combines with J gene TRBJ2-3, with D perhaps TRBD2 (7 bases). Germline V gene data show CDR1 as SGHRS and CDR2 as YFSETQ. V shed 6 bases and J shed 3 bases, with 20 bases lying between them. CDR3 length equals 16 residues. The DNA for the CDR3 is TGCGCCAGCACCAAGGAGGGGGGGACGGGGACAGATACGCAGTATTTT. Its translation: CASTKEGGTGTDTQYF. Supplemented by reference TRBV5-1 and TRBJ2-3, the full variable domain reads KAGVTQTPRYLIKTRGQQVTLSCSPISGHRSVSWYQQTPGQGLQFLFEYFSETQRNKGNFPGRFSGRQFSNSRSEMNVSTLELGDSALYLCASTKEGGTGTDTQYFGPGTRLTVL.

V usage is TRBV19 and J usage is TRBJ1-4; TRBD1 is a possible D gene (5 bases). CDR1 LNHDA and CDR2 SQIVND come from the germline V gene (reference sequence). The CDR3 consists of 16 residues. V lost 7 bases and J lost 7, with 22 bases in between. In nucleotides, the CDR3 is TGTGCCAGTAACACACCGGACACGGATATGGGTGAAAAACTGTTTTTT. It yields the protein CASNTPDTDMGEKLFF.

The chain links TRBV5-6 to TRBJ1-6, with D possibly being TRBD1 (6 bases). Between the trimmed V and J ends, which lost 1 base and 4 bases, there was a span of 15 bases. The CDR3 consists of 17 residues. Germline CDR1 and CDR2: SGHDT and YYEEEE. The CDR3 protein is CASSLHGGEGYNSPLHF. The CDR3 DNA follows: TGTGCCAGCAGCTTGCATGGGGGCGAGGGGTATAATTCACCCCTCCACTTT.

This clone appeared a few times. The J gene is TRBJ1-1, the V gene TRBV6-1; 9 bases are a match to TRBD1. CDR3 size: 16 residues. In germline, CDR1 is MNHNS, CDR2 SASEGT. V lost 3 bases, J lost 2 bases, and 7 bases stayed unmatched. The CDR3 here is CASSDLPGQGNTEAFF. CDR3 DNA sequence: TGTGCCAGCAGTGATCTCCCGGGACAGGGTAACACTGAAGCTTTCTTT.

The sample holds a few counts of this clone. V usage is TRBV28 and J usage is TRBJ2-7; D perhaps matches TRBD1 (6 bases). CDR1 MDHEN and CDR2 SYDVKM come from the germline V gene. This CDR3 region has 12 residues. V lost 7 bases to trimming and J lost 4 bases, with 11 bases between them. The CDR3 region is CASTTTGYEQYF. CDR3 bases: TGTGCCAGCACCACCACAGGGTACGAGCAGTACTTC.

The rearrangement links TRBV6-6 to TRBJ2-7; D is possibly TRBD1 (6 bases). The CDR3 spans 12 residues. Germline V gene lookup returns CDR1 MNHNY and CDR2 SVGAGI (reference sequence). V dropped 6 bases and J dropped 5 bases, with 11 bases sitting between them. The CDR3 bases are TGTGCCAGCAGCTGGCAGGGGAACGAGCAGTACTTC. It encodes CASSWQGNEQYF.

V usage is TRBV7-6 and J usage is TRBJ2-3; 7 nucleotides match TRBD2. V lost 2 bases, J lost 4 bases, and 9 bases stayed unmatched. This CDR3 is 16 amino acids long. The germline V gene encodes CDR1 SGHVS and CDR2 FNYEAQ. For the CDR3, the DNA is TGTGCCAGCAGCTTAAGTAACAGTGGGAGGGCAGATACGCAGTATTTT. Protein product: CASSLSNSGRADTQYF.

The chain links TRBV6-5 to TRBJ2-2, with a tentative D call TRBD1 (6 bases). The CDR3 contains 15 residues. Germline CDR1 is MNHEY and CDR2 is SVGAGI. The germline V and J ends were trimmed by 6 bases and 1 base, with 12 bases remaining between them. CDR3 DNA sequence: TGTGCCAGCAGAGTACAGGGCCTGAACACCGGGGAGCTGTTTTTT. It translates to CASRVQGLNTGELFF.

This clone appeared many times. The chain joins TRBV5-4 to TRBJ2-7, with TRBD1 matching over 10 bases. V lost 2 bases to trimming and J lost 7 bases; unmatched junction nucleotides: 3. The CDR3 is 13 residues long. CDR1 is SGHNT and CDR2 is YYREEE in the germline V gene (reference sequence). The CDR3 bases are TGTGCCAGCAGCTTCGACAGGGGGCAGGAGCAGTACTTC. Its translation is CASSFDRGQEQYF.

The rearrangement joins TRBV19 to TRBJ2-7, with D perhaps TRBD1 (6 bases). CDR1 is LNHDA and CDR2 is SQIVND in the germline V gene (reference sequence). V lost 5 bases and J 4 bases, leaving 12 bases between the germline ends. The CDR3 runs 13 residues. The CDR3 DNA reads as TGTGCCAGTAGTGAAATTAGGGGGTACGAGCAGTACTTC. It specifies CASSEIRGYEQYF.

The gene calls are TRBV7-6 and TRBJ2-5; TRBD2 matches at 11 bases. The CDR3 is 16 residues long. V gave up 5 bases and J gave up 5 bases; unmatched junction bases: 10. Germline V gene sequence: CDR1 SGHVS, CDR2 FNYEAQ. The CDR3, as DNA: TGTGCCAGCAGCCCCTATAGCGGGGGGGCCGGGGAGACCCAGTACTTC. Protein: CASSPYSGGAGETQYF.

The rearrangement links TRBV9 to TRBJ2-5; D is perhaps TRBD1 (6 bases). Germline-derived CDR1 and CDR2 are SGDLS and YYNGEE. Trimming removed 4 bases at V and 3 bases at J, with 10 bases between. The CDR3 is 13 amino acids. CDR3 in amino acids: CASSQDSKETQYF. For the CDR3, the DNA is TGTGCCAGCAGCCAGGACAGCAAAGAGACCCAGTACTTC. The full variable domain, with the rest looked up from reference TRBV9 and TRBJ2-5, is DSGVTQTPKHLITATGQRVTLRCSPRSGDLSVYWYQQSLDQGLQFLIQYYNGEERAKGNILERFSAQQFPDLHSELNLSSLELGDSALYFCASSQDSKETQYFGPGTRLLVL.